The clone carrying this TCR beta chain showed up just a few times. Its target is not known. CDR3 length: 14 amino acids. The ends were cut back, 0 bases at V and 6 bases at J, with 9 bases in the middle. Per the germline V gene, CDR1 is MNHNY and CDR2 is SVGAGI (reference sequence). This entry belongs to a study of graft-versus-host responses after intestinal transplantation. Sequenced by immunoSEQ multiplex PCR; TCRdb stores in-frame clones only, minus some. This sample has around 20,000 clones, with roughly 90% found just once. Study-wide points: There was an association between peak levels of circulating GvH clones and early post-transplant HvG declines. Some patients had graft-donor T cell macrochimerism, and their allografts showed high graft-versus-host to host-versus-graft clonal ratios.

The rearrangement joins TRBV6-6 to TRBJ1-3, with D unclear. The clonotype comes from a human patient who received an intestinal transplant, so some T cells may come from the graft donor. Sequencing used PBMCs, obtained more than 350 days after transplant. The CDR3 is CASSYSDGANTIYF. CDR3 coding DNA: TGTGCCAGCAGTTACTCGGACGGCGCAAACACCATATATTTT.